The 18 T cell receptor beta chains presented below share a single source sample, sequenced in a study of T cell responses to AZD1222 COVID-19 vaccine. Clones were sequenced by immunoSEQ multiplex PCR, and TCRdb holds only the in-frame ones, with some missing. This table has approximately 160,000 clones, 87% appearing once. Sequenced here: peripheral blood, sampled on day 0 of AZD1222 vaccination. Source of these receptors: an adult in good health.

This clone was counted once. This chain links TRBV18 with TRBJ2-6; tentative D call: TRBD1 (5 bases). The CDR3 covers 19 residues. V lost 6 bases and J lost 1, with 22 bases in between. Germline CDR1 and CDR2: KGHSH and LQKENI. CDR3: CASSKNLGREGSGANVLTF. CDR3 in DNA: TGTGCCAGCTCTAAAAATTTAGGCAGGGAAGGATCTGGGGCCAACGTCCTGACTTTC. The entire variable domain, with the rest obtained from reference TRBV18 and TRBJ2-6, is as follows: NAGVMQNPRHLVRRRGQEARLRCSPMKGHSHVYWYRQLPEEGLKFMVYLQKENIIDESGMPKERFSAEFPKEGPSILRIQQVVRGDSAAYFCASSKNLGREGSGANVLTFGAGSRLTVL.

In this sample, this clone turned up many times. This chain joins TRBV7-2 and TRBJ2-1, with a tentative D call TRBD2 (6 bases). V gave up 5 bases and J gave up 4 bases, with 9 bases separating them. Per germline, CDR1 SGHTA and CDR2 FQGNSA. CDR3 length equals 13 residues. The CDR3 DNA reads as TGTGCCAGCAGCCGGGGACTGTACAATGAGCAGTTCTTC. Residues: CASSRGLYNEQFF.

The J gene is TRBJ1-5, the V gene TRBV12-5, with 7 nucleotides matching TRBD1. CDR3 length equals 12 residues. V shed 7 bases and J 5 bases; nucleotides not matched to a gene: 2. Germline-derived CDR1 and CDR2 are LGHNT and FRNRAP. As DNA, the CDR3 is TGTGCTAGTGCCACAGGGGATCAGCCCCAGCATTTT. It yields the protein CASATGDQPQHF.

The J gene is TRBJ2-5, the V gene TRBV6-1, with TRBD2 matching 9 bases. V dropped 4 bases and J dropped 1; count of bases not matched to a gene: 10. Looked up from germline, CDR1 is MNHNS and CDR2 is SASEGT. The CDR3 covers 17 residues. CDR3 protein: CASSGKRLAVIQETQYF. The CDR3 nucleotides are TGTGCCAGCAGTGGTAAGCGACTAGCGGTTATCCAAGAGACCCAGTACTTC.

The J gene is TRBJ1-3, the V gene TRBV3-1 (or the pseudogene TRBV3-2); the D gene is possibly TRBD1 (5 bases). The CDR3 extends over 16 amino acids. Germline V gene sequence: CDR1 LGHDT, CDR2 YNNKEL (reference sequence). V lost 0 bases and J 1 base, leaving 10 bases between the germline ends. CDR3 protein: CASSQDYQGSGNTIYF. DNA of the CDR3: TGTGCCAGCAGCCAAGATTATCAGGGTTCTGGAAACACCATATATTTT.

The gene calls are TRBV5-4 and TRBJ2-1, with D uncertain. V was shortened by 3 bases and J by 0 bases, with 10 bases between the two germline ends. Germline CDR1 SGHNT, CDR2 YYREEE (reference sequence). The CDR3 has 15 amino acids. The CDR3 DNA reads TGTGCCAGCAGCTCGGATCTGAGCTCCTACAATGAGCAGTTCTTC. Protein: CASSSDLSSYNEQFF.

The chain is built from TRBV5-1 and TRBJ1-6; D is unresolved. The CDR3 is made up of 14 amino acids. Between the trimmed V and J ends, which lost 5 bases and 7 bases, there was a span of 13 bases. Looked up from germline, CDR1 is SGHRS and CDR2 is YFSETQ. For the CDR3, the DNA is TGCGCCAGCAGGGTTGGCAGAGAGAATTCACCCCTCCACTTT. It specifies CASRVGRENSPLHF. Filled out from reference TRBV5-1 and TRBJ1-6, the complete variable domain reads KAGVTQTPRYLIKTRGQQVTLSCSPISGHRSVSWYQQTPGQGLQFLFEYFSETQRNKGNFPGRFSGRQFSNSRSEMNVSTLELGDSALYLCASRVGRENSPLHFGNGTRLTVT.

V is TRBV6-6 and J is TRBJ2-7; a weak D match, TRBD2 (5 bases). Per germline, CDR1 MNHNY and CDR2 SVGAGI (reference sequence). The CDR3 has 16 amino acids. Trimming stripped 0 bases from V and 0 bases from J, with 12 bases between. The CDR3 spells CASSYSSLGSSYEQYF. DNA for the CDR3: TGTGCCAGCAGTTACTCGTCCTTAGGGAGCTCCTACGAGCAGTACTTC.

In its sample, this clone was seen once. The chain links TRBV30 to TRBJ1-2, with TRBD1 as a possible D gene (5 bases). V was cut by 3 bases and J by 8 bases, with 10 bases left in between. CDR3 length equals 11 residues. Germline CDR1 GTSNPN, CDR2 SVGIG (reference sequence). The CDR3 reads CAWSTGRGYTF. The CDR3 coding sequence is TGTGCCTGGAGCACAGGAAGAGGCTACACCTTC.

The CDR3 nucleotides are TGCGCCAGCAGCCAAGTTCTATGGACTAGCGGAGGGGGTTCCTACAATGAGCAGTTCTTC. It yields the protein CASSQVLWTSGGGSYNEQFF. V is TRBV4-1 and J is TRBJ2-1; 10 positions match TRBD2. J gave up 1 base and V 1 base, and 13 bases lay outside the gene matches. The CDR3 spans 20 residues. CDR1 is MGHRA, CDR2 YSYEKL, per germline.

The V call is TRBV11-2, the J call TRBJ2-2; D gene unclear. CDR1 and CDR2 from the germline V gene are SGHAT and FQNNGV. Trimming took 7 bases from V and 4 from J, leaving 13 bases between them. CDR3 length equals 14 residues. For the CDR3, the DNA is TGTGCCAGCACAAGGTCCCTCCTCACCGGGGAGCTGTTTTTT. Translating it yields CASTRSLLTGELFF.

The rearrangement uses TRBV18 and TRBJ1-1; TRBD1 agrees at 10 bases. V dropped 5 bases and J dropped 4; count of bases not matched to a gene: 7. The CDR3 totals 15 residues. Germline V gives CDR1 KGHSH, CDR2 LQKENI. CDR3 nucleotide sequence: TGTGCCAGCTCAGAAAGGACAGGGGGGGGCACTGAAGCTTTCTTT. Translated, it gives CASSERTGGGTEAFF.

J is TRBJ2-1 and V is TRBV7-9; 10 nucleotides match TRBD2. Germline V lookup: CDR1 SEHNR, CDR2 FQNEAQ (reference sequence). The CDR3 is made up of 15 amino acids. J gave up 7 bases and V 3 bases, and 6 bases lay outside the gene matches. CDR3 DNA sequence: TGTGCCAGCAGCTTGCCGGGACTAGCGAAGAATGAGCAGTTCTTC. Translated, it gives CASSLPGLAKNEQFF. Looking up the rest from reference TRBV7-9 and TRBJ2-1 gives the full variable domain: DTGVSQNPRHKITKRGQNVTFRCDPISEHNRLYWYRQTLGQGPEFLTYFQNEAQLEKSRLLSDRFSAERPKGSFSTLEIQRTEQGDSAMYLCASSLPGLAKNEQFFGPGTRLTVL.

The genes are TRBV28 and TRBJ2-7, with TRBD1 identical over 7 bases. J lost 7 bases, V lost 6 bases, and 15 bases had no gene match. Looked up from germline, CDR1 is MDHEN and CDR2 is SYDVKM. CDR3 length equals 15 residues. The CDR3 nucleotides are TGTGCCAGCAGACCGAGACAGGGAGTACTTAGGGAGCAGTACTTC. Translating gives CASRPRQGVLREQYF.

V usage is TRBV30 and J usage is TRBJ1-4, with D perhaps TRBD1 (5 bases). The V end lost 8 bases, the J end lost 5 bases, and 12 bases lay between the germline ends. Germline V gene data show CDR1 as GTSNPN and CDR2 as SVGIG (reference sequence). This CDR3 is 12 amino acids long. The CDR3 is CAGHRLNEKLFF. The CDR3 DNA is TGTGCCGGCCACAGGTTAAATGAAAAACTGTTTTTT.

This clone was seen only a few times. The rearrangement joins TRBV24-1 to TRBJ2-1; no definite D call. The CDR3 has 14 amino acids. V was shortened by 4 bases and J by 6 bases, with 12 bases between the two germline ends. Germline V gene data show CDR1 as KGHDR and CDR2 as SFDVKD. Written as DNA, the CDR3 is TGTGCCACCAGTGACCCAACACGGGCCAATGAGCAGTTCTTC. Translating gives CATSDPTRANEQFF.

CDR3 sequence reads: CASSPPGQGNSPLHF. The DNA for the CDR3 is TGTGCCAGTAGTCCTCCGGGACAGGGGAATTCACCCCTCCACTTT. The chain uses TRBV19 and TRBJ1-6; 10 nucleotides match TRBD1. Germline V lookup: CDR1 LNHDA, CDR2 SQIVND (reference sequence). Trimming at V came to 5 bases and at J to 7 bases, leaving 5 bases not matched to a gene. This CDR3 contains 15 residues.

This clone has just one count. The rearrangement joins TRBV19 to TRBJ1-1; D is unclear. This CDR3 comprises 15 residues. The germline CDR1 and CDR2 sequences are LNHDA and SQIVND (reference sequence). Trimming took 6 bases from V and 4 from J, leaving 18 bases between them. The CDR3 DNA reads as TGTGCCAGTAGCCTCTTGACCGGATTAACCACTGAAGCTTTCTTT. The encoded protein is CASSLLTGLTTEAFF. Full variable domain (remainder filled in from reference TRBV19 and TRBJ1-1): DGGITQSPKYLFRKEGQNVTLSCEQNLNHDAMYWYRQDPGQGLRLIYYSQIVNDFQKGDIAEGYSVSREKKESFPLTVTSAQKNPTAFYLCASSLLTGLTTEAFFGQGTRLTVV.